One TCR beta chain is described in this entry. The same CDR3 is also encoded by other DNA sequences in this sample. V gave up 0 bases and J gave up 4 bases, with 10 bases separating them. CDR1 is SGHRS and CDR2 is YFSETQ in the germline V gene. The CDR3 contains 14 residues. The data were taken from a study of technical replicates of blood from several donors. The protocol was immunoSEQ multiplex PCR, while the TCRdb copy is restricted to in-frame clones and leaves out a portion. Of tens of thousands of clones listed, about 94% are singletons. This chain links TRBV5-1 with TRBJ1-1; perhaps TRBD1 as D (5 bases). Sequencing was done on a sample of T cells isolated from PBMCs. This TCR came from a human donor in good health. The chain's CDR3 is CASSLAGRGTEAFF. The CDR3 nucleotides read TGCGCCAGCAGCTTGGCAGGGCGGGGCACTGAAGCTTTCTTT.